This T cell receptor beta chain was sequenced during a study of T cell changes during pregnancy in multiple sclerosis. TCRdb keeps only in-frame clones here, not all; method: immunoSEQ multiplex PCR. The table lists tens of thousands of clones, roughly 92% of them singletons. The sample was peripheral blood, taken after pregnancy. The sequence came from a female donor with multiple sclerosis, enrolled in a pregnancy study.

CDR3 DNA: TGCAGCGCGGGGACTAGCGGGAGTTTTTCCTACGAGCAGTACTTC. Its protein product is CSAGTSGSFSYEQYF. The chain combines TRBV29-1 with TRBJ2-7, with 14 bases aligning to TRBD2. The J segment lost 1 base and the V segment lost 7 bases, leaving 6 bases of the junction unmatched. The CDR3 contains 15 residues. Germline CDR1 and CDR2: SQVTM and ANQGSEA.